The entry below gives a single T cell receptor beta chain sequence along with its context. The antigen is undetermined. This sample was included in a study of T cell repertoires in cytomegalovirus infection. Findings of the study overall: People with CMV and the relevant HLA were identified by cumulative public TCR beta family frequency.

TCRdb independently ran MiXCR on the reads; one entry per CDR3 protein. The data hold a few hundred thousand distinct CDR3 sequences, with under 45% observed a single time. The specimen was cultured PBMCs, collected from culture after CMV antigen stimulation. This receptor was obtained from a human donor in good health (CMV status not recorded). Some clones in this sample may be carry-over from other donors' samples.

The CDR3 DNA reads TGTGCCTGGAGGACTAGCCCAGATACGCAGTATTTT. Translation: CAWRTSPDTQYF. V is TRBV30 and J is TRBJ2-3, with 7 nucleotides matching TRBD2. Germline-derived CDR1 and CDR2 are GTSNPN and SVGIG (reference sequence). This CDR3 is 12 amino acids long. V shed 3 bases and J 4 bases; nucleotides not matched to a gene: 1.